Listed below are T cell receptor beta chains from one sample, sequenced in a study of T cell repertoires in cytomegalovirus infection. MiXCR was run by TCRdb on the reads, yielding one entry per CDR3 protein. Of 650,000 to 850,000 distinct CDR3 sequences in the sample, approximately 32% were seen once. These TCRs' antigens remain unknown. The specimen comprised cultured CD8+ T cells from PBMCs, sampled from culture after CMV antigen stimulation. Source of these receptors: a human donor in good health (CMV status not recorded). Some clones in this sample may be carry-over from other donors' samples. The CDR3 runs from the conserved cysteine through the conserved F or W. A D gene is named only where the DNA matches it firmly. Not all rows give a size; the values are once, few, many and, for expanded clones, a class.

V gene	D gene	J gene	clone size	CDR3 DNA	CDR3 protein
TRBV6-1	.	TRBJ2-7	.	TGTGCCAGCACCTTGACATCGAGCTCCTACGAGCAGTACTTC	CASTLTSSSYEQYF
TRBV11-1	TRBD1	TRBJ1-1	.	TGTGCCAGCAGCTTAAGGACAGGGGGCGTCCGAGGCACTGAAGCTTTCTTT	CASSLRTGGVRGTEAFF
TRBV6-1	.	TRBJ2-1	many	TGTGCCAGCATGTCAGGGGCGTCCTACAATGAGCAGTTCTTC	CASMSGASYNEQFF
TRBV6-1	TRBD2	TRBJ2-1	.	TGTGCCATCCGCCGGCCTAGCGGGGTCTATGAGCAGTTCTTC	CAIRRPSGVYEQFF
TRBV12-3/TRBV12-4	TRBD1	TRBJ1-3	.	TGTGCCAGCAGTCGCGACAGGGGGACCTCTGGAAACACCATATATTTT	CASSRDRGTSGNTIYF
TRBV6-5	TRBD2	TRBJ2-1	.	TGTGCCAGCGCCTCGCTAGCGGGGGGATTACAAGATGAGCAGTTCTTC	CASASLAGGLQDEQFF
TRBV29-1	.	TRBJ1-2	few	TGCAGCGTTGAGCAGAGGGAAAGGCTATATGGCTACACCTTC	CSVEQRERLYGYTF
TRBV9	.	TRBJ1-4	few	TGTGCCAGCAGCCTCAGGCCGGTAGGGGATGAAAAACTGTTTTTT	CASSLRPVGDEKLFF
TRBV29-1	.	TRBJ2-1	few	TGCAGCGTTGAAAGGAGGGGCGGCTCCTACAATGAGCAGTTCTTC	CSVERRGGSYNEQFF
TRBV7-6	TRBD1	TRBJ2-5	.	TGTGCCAGCAGCCCCGGACAGGGGGCGGCCCAGTACTTC	CASSPGQGAAQYF
TRBV11-2	.	TRBJ2-1	few	TGTGCCAGCAGCTTAGGGGGGACGGGAGAGCAGTTCTTC	CASSLGGTGEQFF
TRBV4-1	TRBD1	TRBJ1-5	.	TGCGCCAGCAGCCAGGACAGGGGGCTGGGCAATCAGCCCCAGCATTTT	CASSQDRGLGNQPQHF
TRBV27	.	TRBJ1-5	.	TGTGCCAGCAGAACGGGGACTAGCAATCAGCCCCAGCATTTT	CASRTGTSNQPQHF
TRBV7-9	.	TRBJ1-1	few	TGTGCCAGCCAGCTGACACTTGGAGAAGCTTTCTTT	CASQLTLGEAFF
TRBV6-6	.	TRBJ1-1	.	TGTGCCAGCAGTTCCCGGGGACTTAAAGCTTTCTTT	CASSSRGLKAFF
TRBV6-1	TRBD2	TRBJ2-5	many	TGTGCCAGTTCCGGGACTAGCGGGGGACTTCTTCAAGAGACCCAGTACTTC	CASSGTSGGLLQETQYF
TRBV5-1	.	TRBJ1-1	few	TGCGCCAGCTCTTGGATGGGGCAGATGAACACTGAAGCTTTCTTT	CASSWMGQMNTEAFF
TRBV28	.	TRBJ1-2	.	TGTGCCAGCAGTTCCCTTATACCAGGAAACTATGGCTACACCTTC	CASSSLIPGNYGYTF
TRBV6-6	.	TRBJ1-2	.	TGTGCCAGCACCTTGGTGGGAGGGAGAGGCTACACCTTC	CASTLVGGRGYTF